These 32 T cell receptor beta chains were sequenced from one sample in a study of shared clonotypes between healthy human individuals (dated by TCRdb to about 2020). CD8 naive samples were obtained by positive selection for CCR7 among CD45RO-negative cells, yielding a CD45RA+CCR7+ population from which TemRA cells were excluded. Receptor libraries were prepared by the immunoSEQ multiplex PCR assay. TCRdb mirrors the immuneACCESS table, restricted to in-frame sequences. Some clones are absent from its copies; in checked studies, under half trace to an unresolved V gene, and the reason for the others is unknown. The sample table records some 2.1 million clones; about 93% of these occur just once. The leading ten clones occupy more than 1.5% of the sample. What was sequenced was naive CD8+ T cells from PBMCs. This specimen's cell subset or site label, interpreted: CD45RA+CCR7+. These receptors were taken from a man aged 18 to 30 in good health. Some clones in this sample may be carry-over from other donors' samples.

In DNA form, the CDR3 reads TGCGCCAGCAGCGTCAGGGCCCCAGGGCCCCAGCATTTT. Encoded protein: CASSVRAPGPQHF. This chain connects TRBV10-2 to TRBJ1-5; D is possibly TRBD1 (5 bases). The CDR3 is 13 residues long. Germline values: CDR1 WSHSY, CDR2 SAAADI. Trimming pared 6 bases from V and 9 bases from J, leaving 15 bases between.

The rearrangement uses TRBV7-9 and TRBJ2-1; 7 bases line up with TRBD2. The CDR3 is 15 residues long. Germline V CDR1 and CDR2: SEHNR, FQNEAQ (reference sequence). V trimming: 5 bases; J trimming: 4 bases; junction bases outside the gene matches: 8. CDR3 bases: TGTGCCAGCAGCGTACCGGGACTAAATTACAATGAGCAGTTCTTC. Protein sequence: CASSVPGLNYNEQFF.

Points on this clone: Other DNA variants within this sample encode the same CDR3. V gene TRBV9 combines with J gene TRBJ2-7; D call uncertain. V was cut by 5 bases and J by 4 bases, with 7 bases left in between. This CDR3 has 11 amino acids. CDR1 is SGDLS, CDR2 YYNGEE, per germline. CDR3 nucleotides: TGTGCCAGCAGTCGTGGTTACGAGCAGTACTTC. Translation: CASSRGYEQYF. Combining the CDR3 with reference TRBV9 and TRBJ2-7 gives the whole variable domain DSGVTQTPKHLITATGQRVTLRCSPRSGDLSVYWYQQSLDQGLQFLIQYYNGEERAKGNILERFSAQQFPDLHSELNLSSLELGDSALYFCASSRGYEQYFGPGTRLTVT.

V and J are TRBV9 and TRBJ2-2; TRBD2 might be the D (5 bases). CDR3 length: 16 amino acids. The V gene lost 0 bases and the J gene lost 5 bases, with 14 bases spanning the gap. Germline CDR1 is SGDLS and CDR2 is YYNGEE. The CDR3 sequence is CASSVAGSRGTGELFF. As DNA, the CDR3 is TGTGCCAGCAGCGTAGCGGGATCCCGGGGAACCGGGGAGCTGTTTTTT.

This sequence joins TRBV28 and TRBJ2-5; 8 bases agree with TRBD1. CDR1 MDHEN and CDR2 SYDVKM come from the germline V gene. The CDR3 is made up of 18 amino acids. J gave up 1 base and V 3 bases, and 13 bases lay outside the gene matches. CDR3 nucleotide sequence: TGTGCCAGCAGTTTGAGTATCCAACAGGGGGACTTCCAAGAGACCCAGTACTTC. Protein sequence: CASSLSIQQGDFQETQYF.

This chain connects TRBV9 to TRBJ2-7; perhaps TRBD2 as D (5 bases). The CDR3 is 13 residues long. Deletions cut 0 bases from V and 6 bases from J, with 10 bases between. Germline lookup yields CDR1 SGDLS and CDR2 YYNGEE. Here the CDR3 DNA reads TGTGCCAGCAGCGTAGGTGAGGGCCCCGAGCAGTACTTC. Translation gives CASSVGEGPEQYF.

V gene TRBV28 combines with J gene TRBJ2-1; TRBD2 agrees at 8 bases. CDR3 size: 15 residues. V lost 6 bases, J lost 4 bases, and 8 bases stayed unmatched. The germline V gene has CDR1 MDHEN and CDR2 SYDVKM. CDR3 sequence reads: CASSPSGTRYNEQFF. The CDR3 DNA reads TGTGCCAGCAGCCCTTCCGGGACTAGGTACAATGAGCAGTTCTTC.

This rearrangement joins TRBV9 to TRBJ2-3, with D unresolved. From germline, CDR1 is SGDLS and CDR2 YYNGEE. The CDR3 has 15 residues. V was trimmed by 3 bases and J by 1 base, leaving 12 bases between them. The CDR3 sequence is CASSGRRIGTDTQYF. For the CDR3, the DNA is TGTGCCAGCAGCGGTCGGAGAATAGGCACAGATACGCAGTATTTT.

This chain links TRBV29-1 with TRBJ1-2, with D possibly matching TRBD1 (6 bases). Trimming removed 0 bases from V and 4 bases from J, with 15 bases in between. The CDR3 spans 15 residues. CDR1 is SQVTM, CDR2 ANQGSEA, per germline. The CDR3 protein is CSVEDPGGGSYGYTF. In nucleotides, the CDR3 is TGCAGCGTTGAAGATCCGGGGGGCGGTAGCTATGGCTACACCTTC.

This rearrangement joins TRBV6-5 to TRBJ2-3; 7 bases fit TRBD2. This CDR3 has 13 residues. Trimming took 7 bases from V and 3 from J; bases not matched to a gene: 4. Germline V gene sequence: CDR1 MNHEY, CDR2 SVGAGI. CDR3 sequence: CASKAGRTDTQYF. DNA of the CDR3: TGTGCCAGCAAAGCGGGACGAACAGATACGCAGTATTTT.

The chain carries TRBV7-2 and TRBJ2-5; 7 bases agree with TRBD2. Germline assignment: CDR1 SGHTA and CDR2 FQGNSA. The CDR3 is 17 amino acids. Trimming took 3 bases from V and 5 from J; bases not matched to a gene: 15. In DNA, the CDR3 is TGTGCCAGCAGCTTCAGTCCTTTAGCGGGCTGGGAGGAGACCCAGTACTTC. This gives the protein CASSFSPLAGWEETQYF.

The V call is TRBV7-2, the J call TRBJ1-2, with a possible D match to TRBD1 (5 bases). Germline V lookup: CDR1 SGHTA, CDR2 FQGNSA. V lost 4 bases and J lost 5, with 17 bases in between. The CDR3 sequence is 15 residues long. The CDR3 is CASSSRDGDPYGYTF. The CDR3 nucleotides are TGTGCCAGCAGCTCCCGGGACGGCGACCCTTATGGCTACACCTTC.

The V call is TRBV28, the J call TRBJ1-1, with D uncertain. Looked up from germline, CDR1 is MDHEN and CDR2 is SYDVKM. The V gene lost 7 bases and the J gene lost 5 bases, with 14 bases spanning the gap. This CDR3 has 13 amino acids. For the CDR3, the DNA is TGTGCCAGCACCTCCTGGTCGGGGACTGAAGCTTTCTTT. It is translated as CASTSWSGTEAFF. The full variable domain, rest sourced from reference TRBV28 and TRBJ1-1, is DVKVTQSSRYLVKRTGEKVFLECVQDMDHENMFWYRQDPGLGLRLIYFSYDVKMKEKGDIPEGYSVSREKKERFSLILESASTNQTSMYLCASTSWSGTEAFFGQGTRLTVV.

Regarding this clone: This same CDR3 is encoded by further DNA sequences in the sample. This chain joins TRBV5-1 and TRBJ1-1; 9 positions agree with TRBD1. This CDR3 has 14 amino acids. The germline CDR1 and CDR2 sequences are SGHRS and YFSETQ. Trimming at V came to 1 base and at J to 4 bases, leaving 2 bases not matched to a gene. The CDR3 protein is CASSLTGGSTEAFF. CDR3 coding DNA: TGCGCCAGCAGCTTGACAGGGGGCTCCACTGAAGCTTTCTTT. The entire variable domain, with the rest obtained from reference TRBV5-1 and TRBJ1-1, is as follows: KAGVTQTPRYLIKTRGQQVTLSCSPISGHRSVSWYQQTPGQGLQFLFEYFSETQRNKGNFPGRFSGRQFSNSRSEMNVSTLELGDSALYLCASSLTGGSTEAFFGQGTRLTVV.

The V gene is TRBV28, the J gene TRBJ2-1, with D possibly matching TRBD2 (5 bases). This CDR3 spans 15 amino acids. The V gene's germline CDR1 is MDHEN and CDR2 SYDVKM. V gave up 3 bases and J gave up 5 bases, with 14 bases separating them. CDR3 nucleotide sequence: TGTGCCAGCAGTTTCGGTGGCGGGCCAGACAATGAGCAGTTCTTC. It is translated as CASSFGGGPDNEQFF.

V usage is TRBV14 and J usage is TRBJ2-7, with 10 bases lining up with TRBD2. The trim removed 0 bases at V and 4 bases at J, leaving 12 bases unmatched. The CDR3 totals 18 residues. From germline, CDR1 is SGHDN and CDR2 FVKESK. The DNA of the CDR3 is TGTGCCAGCAGCCAAGAGAAGACTAGCGGGCTTCGAACTTACGAGCAGTACTTC. Encoded protein: CASSQEKTSGLRTYEQYF.

The rearrangement links TRBV19 to TRBJ2-1; 7 nucleotides agree with TRBD1. V shed 8 bases, J shed 7 bases, and the junction held 8 bases outside the gene matches. CDR1 LNHDA and CDR2 SQIVND come from the germline V gene (reference sequence). The CDR3 covers 13 residues. The CDR3 nucleotides read TGTGCCAGTGCAGAGACAGGGCGGAATGAGCAGTTCTTC. Its translation is CASAETGRNEQFF.

The chain couples TRBV7-9 to TRBJ2-2; TRBD1 matches at 7 bases. The CDR3 runs to 15 residues. V lost 4 bases to trimming and J lost 2 bases; unmatched junction nucleotides: 4. From germline, CDR1 is SEHNR and CDR2 FQNEAQ (reference sequence). CDR3 DNA: TGTGCCAGCAGCTACAGGGGCACCAACACCGGGGAGCTGTTTTTT. Protein sequence: CASSYRGTNTGELFF.

The CDR3 protein is CASTLGDTEAFF. DNA of the CDR3: TGTGCCAGCACCCTGGGGGACACTGAAGCTTTCTTT. V and J are TRBV28 and TRBJ1-1; TRBD1 is a possible D gene (5 bases). V gave up 7 bases and J gave up 3 bases, with 9 bases separating them. Germline assignment: CDR1 MDHEN and CDR2 SYDVKM. This CDR3 spans 12 amino acids.

This chain connects TRBV7-6 to TRBJ2-3; D remains ambiguous. The CDR3 has 13 residues. Trimming left V 5 bases short and J 3 bases short, with 9 bases between. Germline V CDR1 and CDR2: SGHVS, FNYEAQ. CDR3 protein: CASSATPTDTQYF. For the CDR3, the DNA is TGTGCCAGCAGCGCCACGCCAACAGATACGCAGTATTTT.

The chain is built from TRBV7-8 and TRBJ2-5; TRBD1 matches 8 bases. Per the germline V gene, CDR1 is SGHVS and CDR2 is FQNEAQ. This CDR3 is 20 amino acids long. The trim removed 7 bases at V and 5 bases at J, leaving 27 bases unmatched. For the CDR3, the DNA is TGTGCCAGCATCTCGCAGCAGGACAGGGCCCCAGGAGGCGTTCCGGAGACCCAGTACTTC. It translates to CASISQQDRAPGGVPETQYF.

The genes are TRBV10-2 and TRBJ2-7; D gene unclear. The CDR3 is made up of 14 amino acids. The ends were cut back, 4 bases at V and 2 bases at J, with 12 bases in the middle. CDR1 is WSHSY, CDR2 SAAADI, per germline. The CDR3 sequence: CASSVVQFPYEQYF. The CDR3 DNA follows: TGCGCCAGCAGTGTGGTGCAATTCCCCTACGAGCAGTACTTC.

The J gene is TRBJ2-5, the V gene TRBV25-1; possible D gene TRBD2, 6 bases. V shed 1 base and J shed 3 bases, with 12 bases lying between them. From germline, CDR1 is MGHDK and CDR2 SYGVNS. This CDR3 comprises 15 residues. CDR3 amino acids: CASSEWRVREETQYF. The CDR3 nucleotides are TGTGCCAGCAGTGAATGGAGGGTGCGGGAAGAGACCCAGTACTTC.

The CDR3 reads CASSVDEREFGNEQFF. CDR3 nucleotides: TGTGCCAGCAGTGTGGATGAGCGGGAGTTTGGCAATGAGCAGTTCTTC. This chain uses TRBV6-4 with TRBJ2-1, with 8 bases identical to TRBD2. The germline CDR1 and CDR2 sequences are MRHNA and SNTAGT. Trimming took 4 bases from V and 6 from J; bases not matched to a gene: 11. CDR3 length equals 16 residues.

This sequence joins TRBV9 and TRBJ2-1; unclear D gene. The CDR3 is 14 residues long. Germline V gene lookup returns CDR1 SGDLS and CDR2 YYNGEE. Trimming left V 0 bases short and J 4 bases short, with 8 bases between. This CDR3 is CASSVAVGYNEQFF. The CDR3 DNA reads TGTGCCAGCAGCGTAGCAGTAGGGTACAATGAGCAGTTCTTC.

This rearrangement joins TRBV5-6 to TRBJ2-1; 7 bases are shared with TRBD2. Per germline, CDR1 SGHDT and CDR2 YYEEEE. This CDR3 spans 15 amino acids. With 0 bases clipped from V and 3 bases from J, the junction kept 3 bases outside the gene matches. CDR3 sequence: CASSLAGDYYNEQFF. CDR3 DNA: TGTGCCAGCAGCTTGGCCGGGGACTACTACAATGAGCAGTTCTTC.

V and J are TRBV4-1 and TRBJ2-2, with TRBD2 matching 9 bases. Germline V gives CDR1 MGHRA, CDR2 YSYEKL. V lost 1 base to trimming and J lost 7 bases; unmatched junction nucleotides: 7. The CDR3 loop spans 16 amino acids. Written as DNA, the CDR3 is TGCGCCAGCAGCCAAGGAGGCGGGAGGGTCAGCGGGGAGCTGTTTTTT. Residues: CASSQGGGRVSGELFF.

The V gene is TRBV28, the J gene TRBJ2-7, with D hard to call. The germline V gene encodes CDR1 MDHEN and CDR2 SYDVKM. This CDR3 is 14 amino acids long. V was clipped by 7 bases and J by 4 bases, with 17 bases between them. The CDR3: CASTFGLGEYEQYF. CDR3 DNA: TGTGCCAGCACCTTCGGGTTAGGTGAATACGAGCAGTACTTC.

The chain has TRBV27 and TRBJ2-7; 7 bases agree with TRBD2. The CDR3 loop spans 14 amino acids. Germline V gene sequence: CDR1 MNHEY, CDR2 SMNVEV (reference sequence). J lost 6 bases, V lost 8 bases, and 13 bases had no gene match. In DNA form, the CDR3 reads TGTGCCAGCTCCCCCATGAGCGGGAATATCGAGCAGTACTTC. Encoded protein: CASSPMSGNIEQYF.

The chain couples TRBV7-9 to TRBJ2-1; 7 positions match TRBD2. Trimming removed 5 bases from V and 3 bases from J; junction bases left unmatched: 7. The CDR3 contains 15 residues. In germline, CDR1 is SEHNR, CDR2 FQNEAQ (reference sequence). Here the CDR3 reads CASSPTGGFYNEQFF. The CDR3 DNA reads TGTGCCAGCAGCCCTACGGGGGGTTTCTACAATGAGCAGTTCTTC.

The chain carries TRBV27 and TRBJ2-1, with 10 bases lining up with TRBD2. After removal of 7 bases from V and 3 bases from J, the junction contained 15 bases not matched to a gene. The CDR3 has 18 amino acids. Germline V gene lookup returns CDR1 MNHEY and CDR2 SMNVEV (reference sequence). CDR3 residues: CASTPLGGASGSYNEQFF. As DNA, the CDR3 is TGTGCCAGCACCCCTCTGGGGGGGGCTAGCGGGAGCTACAATGAGCAGTTCTTC.

Points on this clone: Other DNA sequences in the same sample also yield this CDR3. The CDR3 here is CSVVSGNYEQYF. CDR3 sequence (DNA): TGCAGCGTTGTGTCAGGGAACTACGAGCAGTACTTC. This chain links TRBV29-1 with TRBJ2-5, with a weak D call TRBD1 (5 bases). The J call is in doubt because the DNA end fits TRBJ2-7 better. This CDR3 is 12 amino acids long. The germline gives CDR1 SQVTM, CDR2 ANQGSEA.